Following are 32 T cell receptor beta chains from one sample sequenced in a study of blood T cells in healthy people across ages. Together with a sample-barcoded 5' primer, a J-beta primer mix was included in a second PCR lasting roughly 7 to 11 cycles. From the 5' RACE reads, TCRdb called clonotypes with MiXCR, one entry per CDR3 protein. The sample consists of over 750,000 distinct CDR3 sequences, approximately 25% of them appearing once. Separately, the same data were catalogued under a study of T cells of mothers and their children.

The material sequenced was blood. The receptor set was obtained from a boy aged 5-17 years in good health.

This rearrangement joins TRBV3-1 to TRBJ2-1, with unresolved D. This CDR3 is built from 15 residues. The V gene's germline CDR1 is LGHDT and CDR2 YNNKEL (reference sequence). Trimming left V 4 bases short and J 5 bases short, with 15 bases between. CDR3 in amino acids: CASSPPEDPNNEQFF. In DNA, the CDR3 is TGTGCCAGCAGCCCCCCAGAGGACCCAAACAATGAGCAGTTCTTC.

This chain uses TRBV28 with TRBJ2-7; the D gene could be TRBD1 or TRBD2 (5 bases each). Trimming took 3 bases from V and 0 from J, leaving 12 bases between them. Germline V gene data show CDR1 as MDHEN and CDR2 as SYDVKM. This CDR3 spans 15 amino acids. The CDR3 reads CASSLEDNYSYEQYF. In nucleotides, the CDR3 is TGTGCCAGCAGTTTGGAGGACAACTACTCCTACGAGCAGTACTTC.

This clonotype was counted between two and nine times. V usage is TRBV6-5 and J usage is TRBJ1-1; possible D gene TRBD1, 6 bases. This CDR3 comprises 15 residues. Germline CDR1 reads MNHEY; CDR2 reads SVGAGI. V lost 2 bases and J lost 0, with 10 bases in between. The CDR3 nucleotides read TGTGCCAGCAGTTACGGGGGACACTTGAACACTGAAGCTTTCTTT. Its translation: CASSYGGHLNTEAFF.

V is TRBV12-3 or TRBV12-4 and J is TRBJ2-6, with 7 bases identical to TRBD1. This CDR3 region has 15 residues. The V segment lost 7 bases and the J segment 3 bases; nucleotides outside the gene matches: 6. The CDR3 loop reads CASIQGSLGANVLTF. In DNA form, the CDR3 reads TGTGCCAGCATACAGGGGAGTCTTGGGGCCAACGTCCTGACTTTC.

This chain joins TRBV25-1 and TRBJ2-3, with a weak D call TRBD1 (5 bases). The V and J ends lost 1 base and 7 bases respectively, with 18 bases between them. Germline values: CDR1 MGHDK, CDR2 SYGVNS. This CDR3 comprises 16 residues. This chain's CDR3 is CASSESAGWITNTQYF. DNA of the CDR3: TGTGCCAGCAGTGAATCTGCAGGGTGGATAACTAATACGCAGTATTTT.

In this sample, this clonotype turned up many times. The gene calls are TRBV6-2 or TRBV6-3 and TRBJ2-6; D gene ambiguous. Between the trimmed V and J ends, which lost 6 bases and 1 base, there was a span of 13 bases. The germline V gene encodes CDR1 MNHEY and CDR2 SVGEGT. The CDR3 has 16 amino acids. As DNA, the CDR3 is TGTGCCAGCAGGCGACCGGACGGATCTGGGGCCAACGTCCTGACTTTC. As protein: CASRRPDGSGANVLTF.

The chain has TRBV20-1 and TRBJ2-7; the D call may be TRBD1 or TRBD2 (5 bases each). Germline CDR1 is DFQATT and CDR2 is SNEGSKA (reference sequence). The CDR3 spans 17 residues. V was clipped by 0 bases and J by 5 bases, with 23 bases between them. The CDR3 loop is CSARDLITGGIGDEQYF. CDR3 DNA: TGCAGTGCTAGAGATCTCATCACTGGGGGTATAGGAGACGAGCAGTACTTC.

The chain uses TRBV7-2 and TRBJ2-5; 8 nucleotides line up with TRBD2. Gene TRBJ2-1 matches the end of the DNA better, so the J call may be wrong. CDR1 SGHTA and CDR2 FQGNSA come from the germline V gene. The CDR3 covers 14 residues. CDR3 region: CASSPGGANNEQFF. The CDR3 nucleotides are TGTGCCAGCAGCCCCGGGGGGGCCAACAATGAGCAGTTCTTC.

The chain uses TRBV7-3 and TRBJ2-7, with a weak D call TRBD1 (5 bases). Germline CDR1 reads SGHTA; CDR2 reads FQGTGA. CDR3 length: 13 residues. Deletions cut 2 bases from V and 5 bases from J, with 10 bases between. Here the CDR3 DNA reads TGTGCCAGCAGCTTAGACAGATCCAACGAGCAGTACTTC. Its protein is CASSLDRSNEQYF.

The rearrangement links TRBV11-2 to TRBJ1-2; no clear D. Germline loops: CDR1 SGHAT, CDR2 FQNNGV. This CDR3 is 14 amino acids long. The V and J ends lost 1 base and 4 bases respectively, with 10 bases between them. Written as DNA, the CDR3 is TGTGCCAGCAGCTTAGGAACGGACCCCTATGGCTACACCTTC. Amino acids: CASSLGTDPYGYTF.

The chain recombines TRBV6-6 with TRBJ1-2, with D tentatively TRBD1 (5 bases). Trimming shortened V by 7 bases and J by 5 bases, and 14 bases separated the two germline ends. This CDR3 spans 13 amino acids. Germline values: CDR1 MNHNY, CDR2 SVGAGI (reference sequence). In nucleotides, the CDR3 is TGTGCCAGCACCCCTGGGGGGTTATATGGCTACACCTTC. Translated: CASTPGGLYGYTF.

This clonotype showed up just a few times. The chain links TRBV27 to TRBJ1-4, with 9 bases aligning to TRBD1. Germline lookup yields CDR1 MNHEY and CDR2 SMNVEV (reference sequence). V lost 2 bases to trimming and J lost 9 bases; unmatched junction nucleotides: 4. This CDR3 contains 14 residues. The CDR3 region is CASSLEQGAKKLFF. In nucleotides, the CDR3 is TGTGCCAGCAGTTTAGAACAGGGGGCGAAAAAACTGTTTTTT. Looking up the rest from reference TRBV27 and TRBJ1-4 gives the full variable domain: EAQVTQNPRYLITVTGKKLTVTCSQNMNHEYMSWYRQDPGLGLRQIYYSMNVEVTDKGDVPEGYKVSRKEKRNFPLILESPSPNQTSLYFCASSLEQGAKKLFFGSGTQLSVL.

This clonotype has only a few counts. V and J are TRBV28 and TRBJ2-5, with TRBD1 as a possible D gene (6 bases). The closer fit of TRBJ2-7 to the DNA end suggests the J call may be wrong. CDR1 is MDHEN, CDR2 SYDVKM, per germline. The CDR3 totals 14 residues. The CDR3 spells CASKIDRMNHEQYF. The CDR3 nucleotides are TGTGCCAGCAAAATCGACAGGATGAACCACGAGCAGTACTTC.

The V gene is TRBV12-3 or TRBV12-4, the J gene TRBJ1-1; D is ambiguous. V dropped 1 base and J dropped 3 bases, with 9 bases sitting between them. CDR3 length: 14 residues. In nucleotides, the CDR3 is TGTGCCAGCAGTTTAGATCGTGTAGACACTGAAGCTTTCTTT. The encoded protein is CASSLDRVDTEAFF.

This clonotype turned up a few times. The rearrangement uses TRBV4-1 and TRBJ2-1; D is perhaps TRBD1 or TRBD2 (5 bases each). Germline V CDR1 and CDR2: MGHRA, YSYEKL. V lost 2 bases and J 5 bases, leaving 13 bases between the germline ends. The CDR3 is 15 residues long. CDR3 region: CASSQPKGSHNEQFF. CDR3 DNA sequence: TGCGCCAGCAGCCAACCAAAGGGGAGTCACAATGAGCAGTTCTTC.

The CDR3 nucleotides are TGTGCCAGCACCTCAGGGGGGGACCCGATGAACACTGAAGCTTTCTTT. It is translated as CASTSGGDPMNTEAFF. The V gene is TRBV2, the J gene TRBJ1-1; 7 bases map to TRBD1. This CDR3 is 16 amino acids long. Germline V gives CDR1 SNHLY, CDR2 FYNNEI. The J segment lost 0 bases and the V segment lost 7 bases, leaving 11 bases of the junction unmatched.

This clonotype has just a few counts. V is TRBV28 and J is TRBJ2-7; 8 nucleotides agree with TRBD2. Germline trimming cut 7 bases from V and 5 bases from J; bases unmatched to any gene: 13. CDR1 is MDHEN and CDR2 is SYDVKM in the germline V gene. The CDR3 has 15 amino acids. The CDR3 DNA follows: TGTGCCAGCACCCAGGGGACTAGTCAAATCCACGAGCAGTACTTC. As protein: CASTQGTSQIHEQYF.

This clonotype was detected only a few times. The chain has TRBV3-1 and TRBJ1-2; possible D gene TRBD1, 6 bases. Trimming took off 1 base at V and 4 bases at J, with 19 bases between the two ends. Germline CDR1 is LGHDT and CDR2 is YNNKEL (reference sequence). The CDR3 loop spans 17 amino acids. The CDR3 DNA is TGTGCCAGCAGCCAAGGGACAGAGGGAAGGCGGGGCTATGGCTACACCTTC. It yields the protein CASSQGTEGRRGYGYTF.

The rearrangement uses TRBV13 and TRBJ2-7, with D unclear. CDR1 is PRHDT and CDR2 is FYEKMQ in the germline V gene (reference sequence). The CDR3 loop spans 14 amino acids. The V end lost 5 bases, the J end lost 3 bases, and 14 bases lay between the germline ends. CDR3 nucleotides: TGTGCCAGCAGCCCCATAACCGGACGCTACGAGCAGTACTTC. Translation: CASSPITGRYEQYF.

There are a few counts of this clonotype. In this CDR3 the conserved last residue, phenylalanine or tryptophan, is missing, so a read error is likely. The chain uses TRBV3-1 and TRBJ1-1; a possible D gene is TRBD1 (5 bases). The CDR3 is made up of 15 amino acids. V was pared by 1 base and J by 0 bases, with 9 bases between. Germline V CDR1 and CDR2: LGHDT, YNNKEL (reference sequence). As DNA, the CDR3 is TGTGCCAGCAGCCAAGGGGCAGGGATGAACACTGAAGCTTTCCTT. It encodes CASSQGAGMNTEAFL.

In this sample, this clonotype turned up a few times. The V gene is TRBV3-1, the J gene TRBJ1-2; TRBD1 is a possible D gene (5 bases). The germline V gene encodes CDR1 LGHDT and CDR2 YNNKEL (reference sequence). The CDR3 runs to 15 residues. The V end lost 3 bases, the J end lost 2 bases, and 13 bases lay between the germline ends. CDR3 residues: CASSHPLTENYGYTF. For the CDR3, the DNA is TGTGCCAGCAGCCATCCTTTGACAGAGAACTATGGCTACACCTTC.

The CDR3 DNA is TGTGCCAGCAGTCCGACTAGAGCGCGGTGGGAGACCCAGTACTTC. Encoded protein: CASSPTRARWETQYF. This chain joins TRBV6-5 and TRBJ2-5, with D possibly TRBD2 on 6 matching bases. The V gene's germline CDR1 is MNHEY and CDR2 SVGAGI. V dropped 5 bases and J dropped 5 bases, with 18 bases sitting between them. CDR3 length equals 15 residues.

The table lists this clonotype with a few counts. The genes are TRBV7-8 and TRBJ1-6, with D possibly being TRBD1 (5 bases). The CDR3 runs 17 residues. Trimming cost V 6 bases and J 5 bases, with 20 bases left between them. Germline V gene data show CDR1 as SGHVS and CDR2 as FQNEAQ. The CDR3 sequence: CASRDTTGTADNSPLHF. DNA for the CDR3: TGTGCCAGCAGAGACACTACCGGGACGGCCGATAATTCACCCCTCCACTTT.

The chain recombines TRBV5-1 with TRBJ2-5; no clear D gene. V lost 6 bases, J lost 9 bases, and 24 bases lay in between. The CDR3 spans 15 residues. The germline V gene encodes CDR1 SGHRS and CDR2 YFSETQ. The CDR3 sequence is CASTDLDGLVFSQYF. In DNA, the CDR3 is TGCGCCAGCACCGACCTTGACGGCCTCGTATTTTCCCAGTACTTC.

The sample holds a few counts of this clonotype. This chain joins TRBV20-1 and TRBJ2-4, with 9 bases identical to TRBD2. CDR1 and CDR2 from the germline V gene are DFQATT and SNEGSKA (reference sequence). Unmatched junction bases numbered 5, after V lost 2 bases and J lost 3 bases. This CDR3 contains 15 residues. The CDR3 region is CSARLAGSVKNIQYF. The CDR3 DNA follows: TGCAGTGCTAGACTAGCGGGATCTGTCAAAAACATTCAGTACTTC.

This clonotype appeared a few times. This chain joins TRBV6-5 and TRBJ2-7; 7 nucleotides line up with TRBD2. This CDR3 spans 14 amino acids. V gave up 4 bases and J gave up 5 bases; unmatched junction bases: 8. Germline lookup yields CDR1 MNHEY and CDR2 SVGAGI. The DNA of the CDR3 is TGTGCCAGCAGTTCCTTACTAGCGCCTGACGAGCAGTACTTC. Translating it yields CASSSLLAPDEQYF.

This clonotype has only a few counts. Without the conserved terminal phenylalanine or tryptophan, this CDR3 likely stems from a read error. The rearrangement joins TRBV6-5 to TRBJ2-7; 8 positions match TRBD1. The CDR3 has 14 residues. From germline, CDR1 is MNHEY and CDR2 SVGAGI. Germline trimming cut 6 bases from V and 7 bases from J; bases unmatched to any gene: 11. CDR3 sequence reads: CASRPDRRGLEQYS. The CDR3 DNA reads TGTGCCAGCAGACCAGACCGCAGGGGGCTAGAGCAGTACTCC.

In nucleotides, the CDR3 is TGCAGTGCTACAACAGGTCTAGCGGGGCGCTACGAGCAGTACTTC. Its translation: CSATTGLAGRYEQYF. J is TRBJ2-7 and V is TRBV20-1, with TRBD2 identical over 9 bases. This CDR3 has 15 residues. CDR1 DFQATT and CDR2 SNEGSKA come from the germline V gene (reference sequence). Trimming removed 4 bases from V and 3 bases from J; junction bases left unmatched: 10.

This clonotype turned up a few times. CDR3 residues: CATSDTGGWRGTDTQYF. The CDR3 region has the DNA TGTGCCACCAGTGATACAGGGGGTTGGAGAGGTACAGATACGCAGTATTTT. The chain combines TRBV24-1 with TRBJ2-3; 8 bases map to TRBD1. The CDR3 is 17 amino acids. Germline CDR1 is KGHDR and CDR2 is SFDVKD. V lost 3 bases to trimming and J lost 3 bases; unmatched junction nucleotides: 10.

This clonotype showed up just a few times. The V gene is TRBV10-3, the J gene TRBJ2-3; 12 positions match TRBD2. V shed 6 bases, J shed 4 bases, and the junction held 5 bases outside the gene matches. The V gene's germline CDR1 is ENHRY and CDR2 SYGVKD. The CDR3 spans 15 residues. This CDR3 reads CAISWTSGAADTQYF. CDR3 coding DNA: TGTGCCATCAGCTGGACTAGCGGGGCAGCAGATACGCAGTATTTT.

This clonotype occurred a few times. The chain joins TRBV7-9 to TRBJ2-3, with D uncertain. From germline, CDR1 is SEHNR and CDR2 FQNEAQ (reference sequence). V lost 9 bases and J lost 2, with 6 bases in between. The CDR3 has 11 residues. The CDR3 region is CASKNTDTQYF. The CDR3 DNA reads TGTGCCAGTAAAAACACAGATACGCAGTATTTT.

This clonotype was counted between two and nine times. V usage is TRBV9 and J usage is TRBJ2-3; 7 nucleotides agree with TRBD1. The CDR3 contains 15 residues. The J segment lost 1 base and the V segment lost 0 bases, leaving 2 bases of the junction unmatched. CDR1 is SGDLS and CDR2 is YYNGEE in the germline V gene. The CDR3 here is CASSVGTGGTDTQYF. The DNA for the CDR3 is TGTGCCAGCAGCGTAGGGACAGGAGGCACAGATACGCAGTATTTT. The variable domain in full, with the rest retrieved from reference TRBV9 and TRBJ2-3, is DSGVTQTPKHLITATGQRVTLRCSPRSGDLSVYWYQQSLDQGLQFLIQYYNGEERAKGNILERFSAQQFPDLHSELNLSSLELGDSALYFCASSVGTGGTDTQYFGPGTRLTVL.